Following are 8 T cell receptor beta chains from one sample sequenced in a study of beta chain features in type 1 diabetes. No antigen has been assigned to these receptors. Regarding the study as a whole: Type 1 diabetes patients showed a moderate but significant shortening of TCRB CDR3s in all four CD4+ subsets.

As every portion of the isolated RNA was reverse transcribed, the sequencing read expressed TCRB transcripts. The table came from immunoSEQ multiplex PCR; TCRdb's copy has only in-frame clones and leaves some out. The data hold about 280,000 clones, with about 15% observed a single time. Sequenced sample: naive CD4+ T cells from blood. All receptors come from a man aged 18 to 29 with type 1 diabetes.

The CDR3 region has the DNA TGTGCCAGTAGTGGACTGACAGGCGACTCTGGAAACACCATATATTTT. Its translation is CASSGLTGDSGNTIYF. This chain links TRBV19 with TRBJ1-3; D is perhaps TRBD1 (6 bases). The CDR3 covers 16 residues. Germline V lookup: CDR1 LNHDA, CDR2 SQIVND (reference sequence). Between the trimmed V and J ends, which lost 5 bases and 0 bases, there was a span of 14 bases.

The V call is TRBV28, the J call TRBJ2-7; 8 bases line up with TRBD1. The germline V gene has CDR1 MDHEN and CDR2 SYDVKM. V lost 8 bases, J lost 7 bases, and 13 bases stayed unmatched. The CDR3 spans 14 residues. The CDR3 sequence: CASENGQGDREQYF. CDR3 nucleotide sequence: TGTGCCAGCGAAAACGGGCAGGGGGACAGGGAGCAGTACTTC. Looking up the rest from reference TRBV28 and TRBJ2-7 gives the full variable domain: DVKVTQSSRYLVKRTGEKVFLECVQDMDHENMFWYRQDPGLGLRLIYFSYDVKMKEKGDIPEGYSVSREKKERFSLILESASTNQTSMYLCASENGQGDREQYFGPGTRLTVT.

This clone was seen a few times. The DNA for the CDR3 is TGCGCCAGCAGCCATAGCGGGAGCTCCTACAATGAGCAGTTCTTC. Its translation: CASSHSGSSYNEQFF. The chain recombines TRBV4-1 with TRBJ2-1; 9 bases fit TRBD2. Per the germline V gene, CDR1 is MGHRA and CDR2 is YSYEKL. The CDR3 totals 15 residues. The V gene end was trimmed by 3 bases and the J gene end by 0 bases; junction bases not matched to a gene: 0.

The chain recombines TRBV6-5 with TRBJ2-7, with D tentatively TRBD1 (6 bases). Trimming removed 2 bases at V and 3 bases at J, with 14 bases between. The CDR3 length is 15 residues. The germline V gene encodes CDR1 MNHEY and CDR2 SVGAGI. This CDR3 is CASSYNRVSGYEQYF. CDR3 bases: TGTGCCAGCAGTTACAACAGGGTTTCGGGCTACGAGCAGTACTTC.

The genes are TRBV9 and TRBJ2-7; 10 bases are a match to TRBD2. CDR1 and CDR2 (germline): SGDLS, YYNGEE. This CDR3 is 18 amino acids long. V lost 0 bases and J lost 0; bases outside the gene matches: 9. CDR3 residues: CASSVDASGGISSYEQYF. Here the CDR3 DNA reads TGTGCCAGCAGCGTAGATGCTAGCGGGGGTATCAGCTCCTACGAGCAGTACTTC.

The V and J genes are TRBV25-1 and TRBJ2-7, with a possible D match to TRBD2 (5 bases). Germline-derived CDR1 and CDR2 are MGHDK and SYGVNS. The length of the CDR3 is 13 residues. V was cut by 3 bases and J by 6 bases, with 12 bases left in between. The CDR3 DNA follows: TGTGCCAGCAGTGATTCGCTCCGGGGCGAGCAGTACTTC. It translates to CASSDSLRGEQYF.

This clone was detected only a few times. The CDR3 bases are TGTGCCAGCAGTCCTCGACTTGGCGGGGAGCTGTTTTTT. Its protein is CASSPRLGGELFF. The chain links TRBV6-6 to TRBJ2-2, with no clear D. This CDR3 region has 13 residues. The germline V gene has CDR1 MNHNY and CDR2 SVGAGI (reference sequence). The V end was cut by 5 bases, the J end by 7 bases, with 11 bases between.

The V and J genes are TRBV7-9 and TRBJ2-5, with D tentatively TRBD1 (6 bases). The V and J ends lost 3 bases and 5 bases respectively, with 13 bases between them. The CDR3 loop spans 14 amino acids. Per the germline V gene, CDR1 is SEHNR and CDR2 is FQNEAQ (reference sequence). The CDR3 coding sequence is TGTGCCAGCAGCTTTGGACAGTACGGGGAGACCCAGTACTTC. Encoded protein: CASSFGQYGETQYF.